This entry lists 22 T cell receptor beta chains sequenced from one sample in a study of shared clonotypes between healthy human individuals. The table came from immunoSEQ multiplex PCR; TCRdb's copy has only in-frame clones and leaves some out. The sample lists roughly 2,500,000 clones, 93% seen once, with approximately 0.37% in the top ten. Material: naive CD4+ T cells from PBMCs. Subset of the sample: CD45RA+ positively selected. The receptors shown here come from a man younger than 35 in good health. Some clones in this sample may be carry-over from other donors' samples.

This clone was recorded only once. The sample carries other DNA sequences with the same CDR3. The V call is TRBV19, the J call TRBJ2-6; TRBD1 agrees at 7 bases. The germline V gene encodes CDR1 LNHDA and CDR2 SQIVND (reference sequence). Germline trimming cut 9 bases from V and 2 bases from J; bases unmatched to any gene: 4. This CDR3 is built from 14 residues. Here the CDR3 reads CASRQGAGANVLTF. DNA of the CDR3: TGTGCCAGCAGACAGGGAGCTGGGGCCAACGTCCTGACTTTC.

The chain uses TRBV28 and TRBJ2-3; 11 bases are shared with TRBD2. The V segment lost 6 bases and the J segment 6 bases; nucleotides outside the gene matches: 17. This CDR3 has 18 residues. Germline CDR1 and CDR2: MDHEN and SYDVKM. This chain's CDR3 is CASRPDPRTSGRGDTQYF. The CDR3, as DNA: TGTGCCAGCAGGCCGGACCCTCGGACTAGCGGGCGGGGGGATACGCAGTATTTT. Filled out from reference TRBV28 and TRBJ2-3, the complete variable domain reads DVKVTQSSRYLVKRTGEKVFLECVQDMDHENMFWYRQDPGLGLRLIYFSYDVKMKEKGDIPEGYSVSREKKERFSLILESASTNQTSMYLCASRPDPRTSGRGDTQYFGPGTRLTVL.

The chain is built from TRBV7-3 and TRBJ2-3; a possible D gene is TRBD2 (6 bases). Per germline, CDR1 SGHTA and CDR2 FQGTGA. V was trimmed by 5 bases and J by 1 base, leaving 13 bases between them. The length of the CDR3 is 15 residues. The CDR3 loop is CASSTGTGGTDTQYF. The CDR3 nucleotides read TGTGCCAGCAGCACCGGGACTGGGGGCACAGATACGCAGTATTTT.

The chain employs TRBV5-1 and TRBJ2-3, with a weak D call TRBD1 (5 bases). The CDR3 is made up of 15 amino acids. V gave up 0 bases and J gave up 5 bases, with 13 bases separating them. Per the germline V gene, CDR1 is SGHRS and CDR2 is YFSETQ. The CDR3 DNA follows: TGCGCCAGCAGCTTGGCCGTTCGGCAGGGAGATACGCAGTATTTT. It codes for CASSLAVRQGDTQYF.

The V gene is TRBV2, the J gene TRBJ2-3, with D perhaps matching TRBD1 (5 bases). Germline V gene sequence: CDR1 SNHLY, CDR2 FYNNEI. Trimming stripped 0 bases from V and 4 bases from J, with 8 bases between. The CDR3 runs 14 residues. The CDR3 loop is CASSEAPGSDTQYF. The CDR3 bases are TGTGCCAGCAGTGAAGCGCCAGGGTCAGATACGCAGTATTTT.

As regards this clone: This same CDR3 is encoded by further DNA sequences in the sample. CDR3 loop: CASSQGPGQETQYF. CDR3 DNA sequence: TGCGCCAGCAGCCAAGGACCTGGACAAGAGACCCAGTACTTC. The rearrangement joins TRBV5-1 to TRBJ2-5; D gene ambiguous. The V and J ends lost 4 bases and 2 bases respectively, with 12 bases between them. CDR3 length: 14 amino acids. The germline V gene has CDR1 SGHRS and CDR2 YFSETQ.

V usage is TRBV29-1 and J usage is TRBJ2-3, with D unclear. Germline V gene lookup returns CDR1 SQVTM and CDR2 ANQGSEA. Trimming took off 6 bases at V and 2 bases at J, with 12 bases between the two ends. The CDR3 runs 13 residues. The CDR3 DNA sequence: TGCAGCGTAGTCCGCGACCACACAGATACGCAGTATTTT. This encodes CSVVRDHTDTQYF.

The rearrangement uses TRBV5-5 and TRBJ1-1; D call uncertain. The V end lost 0 bases, the J end lost 2 bases, and 14 bases lay between the germline ends. This CDR3 contains 16 residues. Germline assignment: CDR1 SGHKS and CDR2 YYEKEE (reference sequence). This CDR3 reads CASSLVVQAGNTEAFF. The CDR3 region has the DNA TGTGCCAGCAGCTTGGTAGTTCAGGCGGGAAACACTGAAGCTTTCTTT.

The rearrangement joins TRBV27 to TRBJ2-1; the D gene is possibly TRBD2 (7 bases). Trimming removed 10 bases from V and 0 bases from J, with 13 bases in between. This CDR3 has 14 residues. CDR1 and CDR2 from the germline V gene are MNHEY and SMNVEV (reference sequence). CDR3 DNA: TGTGCCACCAGCGGGGACATCTCCTACAATGAGCAGTTCTTC. It encodes CATSGDISYNEQFF.

With respect to this clone: Different DNA sequences within this sample yield the same CDR3. V usage is TRBV9 and J usage is TRBJ2-3; TRBD2 matches at 10 bases. CDR3 size: 16 residues. CDR1 SGDLS and CDR2 YYNGEE come from the germline V gene. V lost 0 bases and J lost 2; bases outside the gene matches: 3. CDR3 nucleotides: TGTGCCAGCAGCGTAGCTACTAGCGGGACCACAGATACGCAGTATTTT. Protein product: CASSVATSGTTDTQYF.

The sample holds a few counts of this clone. V usage is TRBV30 and J usage is TRBJ1-1, with a tentative D call TRBD1 (5 bases). The CDR3 is made up of 13 amino acids. Trimming took off 1 base at V and 11 bases at J, with 17 bases between the two ends. CDR1 is GTSNPN and CDR2 is SVGIG in the germline V gene (reference sequence). CDR3 bases: TGTGCCTGGAGTGAGGGATCAGGGTCGAGGGCTTTCTTT. Protein product: CAWSEGSGSRAFF.

This clone appeared once. This chain joins TRBV18 and TRBJ2-1; possible D gene TRBD1, 6 bases. The CDR3 sequence is 14 residues long. The germline V gene has CDR1 KGHSH and CDR2 LQKENI. Trimming took off 5 bases at V and 2 bases at J, with 10 bases between the two ends. In nucleotides, the CDR3 is TGTGCCAGCTCAGGGGGCGTCACCTACAATGAGCAGTTCTTC. Translated, it gives CASSGGVTYNEQFF.

This clone has a single count. This sequence joins TRBV5-4 and TRBJ2-2; D is unresolved. The CDR3 sequence is 13 residues long. The germline V gene encodes CDR1 SGHNT and CDR2 YYREEE (reference sequence). Trimming stripped 4 bases from V and 6 bases from J, with 10 bases between. CDR3 protein: CASSLGIPGELFF. CDR3 nucleotide sequence: TGTGCCAGCAGCCTTGGGATACCCGGGGAGCTGTTTTTT.

The CDR3, as DNA: TGTGCCAGCAGCCACGGCTCGGGAGCGACAGATACGCAGTATTTT. This codes for CASSHGSGATDTQYF. This chain uses TRBV4-2 with TRBJ2-3, with D perhaps matching TRBD2 (6 bases). V lost 3 bases to trimming and J lost 3 bases, with 13 bases between them. From germline, CDR1 is LGHNA and CDR2 YNFKEQ. The CDR3 is made up of 15 amino acids.

This chain links TRBV10-3 with TRBJ2-7; 13 positions agree with TRBD2. Germline V lookup: CDR1 ENHRY, CDR2 SYGVKD. With V trimmed by 6 bases and J by 5 bases, 4 bases remained unmatched. The CDR3 loop spans 14 amino acids. The CDR3: CAISGTSGNNEQYF. The CDR3 bases are TGTGCCATCAGCGGGACTAGCGGGAATAACGAGCAGTACTTC.

This chain links TRBV25-1 with TRBJ2-1, with D perhaps matching TRBD1 (5 bases). In germline, CDR1 is MGHDK, CDR2 SYGVNS. The V end lost 6 bases, the J end lost 7 bases, and 10 bases lay between the germline ends. The CDR3 length is 12 residues. DNA for the CDR3: TGTGCCAGCAGCATAGGGGTTAATGAGCAGTTCTTC. Protein sequence: CASSIGVNEQFF.

The chain joins TRBV4-1 to TRBJ2-1; 12 nucleotides line up with TRBD1. The CDR3 extends over 18 amino acids. V lost 4 bases to trimming and J lost 7 bases; unmatched junction nucleotides: 14. Germline CDR1 and CDR2: MGHRA and YSYEKL. The CDR3 is CASSRPPWRDRGQNEQFF. CDR3 sequence (DNA): TGCGCCAGCAGCCGCCCTCCCTGGAGGGACAGGGGGCAGAATGAGCAGTTCTTC.

Regarding this clone: This specimen includes other DNA sequences encoding the same CDR3. The rearrangement uses TRBV29-1 and TRBJ2-3; 8 nucleotides match TRBD1. The CDR3 runs to 15 residues. CDR1 SQVTM and CDR2 ANQGSEA come from the germline V gene. V was clipped by 1 base and J by 2 bases; unmatched bases: 5. The CDR3 is CSVEGGTGSTDTQYF. For the CDR3, the DNA is TGCAGCGTTGAAGGGGGGACAGGCTCCACAGATACGCAGTATTTT.

Turning to this clone: Other DNA sequences in the sample encode the same CDR3. The chain joins TRBV7-9 to TRBJ2-3, with TRBD2 matching over 7 bases. The germline V gene has CDR1 SEHNR and CDR2 FQNEAQ (reference sequence). The CDR3 extends over 14 amino acids. With 5 bases clipped from V and 0 bases from J, the junction kept 2 bases outside the gene matches. This chain's CDR3 is CASSLSGSTDTQYF. The CDR3 DNA follows: TGTGCCAGCAGCCTTAGCGGGAGCACAGATACGCAGTATTTT.

The chain combines TRBV5-1 with TRBJ2-7; D not certain. The germline CDR1 and CDR2 sequences are SGHRS and YFSETQ. The CDR3 has 15 amino acids. Trimming shortened V by 0 bases and J by 0 bases, and 10 bases separated the two germline ends. This chain's CDR3 is CASSLDSPSSYEQYF. DNA for the CDR3: TGCGCCAGCAGCTTGGACAGCCCGAGCTCCTACGAGCAGTACTTC.

The chain combines TRBV7-3 with TRBJ2-1; tentative D call: TRBD2 (5 bases). The CDR3 consists of 15 residues. Germline V lookup: CDR1 SGHTA, CDR2 FQGTGA. V lost 5 bases, J lost 4 bases, and 15 bases lay in between. CDR3 sequence: CASSPYWAGYNEQFF. CDR3 DNA: TGTGCCAGCAGCCCGTATTGGGCGGGTTACAATGAGCAGTTCTTC.

Note on this clone: Other DNA sequences from this sample encode an identical CDR3 as well. CDR3: CASSTGTSGYEQYF. The CDR3 DNA is TGCGCCAGCAGCACAGGGACTAGCGGCTACGAGCAGTACTTC. The chain has TRBV5-1 and TRBJ2-7, with 11 nucleotides matching TRBD2. This CDR3 region has 14 residues. Looked up from germline, CDR1 is SGHRS and CDR2 is YFSETQ. Trimming took 4 bases from V and 3 from J; bases not matched to a gene: 3.